This T cell receptor beta chain was captured by sequencing in a study of blood T cell repertoires in COVID-19. About the study: Sites in the United States, Italy and Spain provided acute and convalescent COVID-19 samples. T cells, B-cell-depleted T cells, or PBMCs supplied cDNA or gDNA.

The V and J ends lost 2 bases and 5 bases, in that order; junction bases with no gene match: 6. This CDR3 is built from 15 residues. CDR1 and CDR2 (germline): MNHEY, SVGEGT. This table comes from immunoSEQ multiplex PCR, and its TCRdb copy is limited to in-frame clones, with some not included. This table has roughly 53,000 clones, more than 85% appearing once. Sequenced input: peripheral blood. This chain uses TRBV6-2 or TRBV6-3 with TRBJ2-7, with TRBD1 identical over 10 bases. The TCR comes from a human donor in a cohort sampled during active COVID-19. The CDR3 DNA follows: TGTGCCAGCAGTTACGGGGACAGGGGCGGGGACGAGCAGTACGTC. Its translation is CASSYGDRGGDEQYV.